This TCR beta chain was documented in a study of a mutant IDH1 vaccine in newly diagnosed glioma. About the study: Among treated patients, 62.5% were male and around 40% female, and mean age was approximately 40 years.

A remark on this clone: What it binds is not known.

Time point given: week 35, safety follow-up. Vaccine doses each comprised 300 ug of mutant IDH1 20-mer peptide, with topical imiquimod. The vaccination schedule gave patients eight doses in weeks 1, 3, 5, 7, 11, 15, 19 and 23. The donor cohort comprised cases of new WHO grade 3 or 4 IDH1-mutant, ATRX-lost astrocytoma. Study-level results: With respect to changes in top peripheral T cell clonotypes, pseudoprogression seemed unrelated.

CDR3 length: 13 amino acids. V dropped 5 bases and J dropped 0 bases, with 6 bases sitting between them. The V gene's germline CDR1 is SGHDN and CDR2 FVKESK. The protocol was immunoSEQ multiplex PCR, while the TCRdb copy is restricted to in-frame clones and leaves out a portion. The data contain roughly 49,000 clones, about 92% of them seen just once; the ten biggest clones take up 2.3%. This clonotype was obtained from a man in his fifties with glioma. The sample consisted of PBMCs, taken from a glioma patient whose treatment included an IDH1 peptide vaccine. The chain joins TRBV14 to TRBJ2-3; D gene ambiguous. CDR3 coding DNA: TGTGCCAGCAGCGGATTTAGCACAGATACGCAGTATTTT. Protein sequence: CASSGFSTDTQYF.